This T cell receptor (beta chain) was sequenced during a study of T cell clonality in common variable immunodeficiency. Patients and controls were mostly of Caucasian heritage. Each donor provided about 5 to 9 ml of heparinized whole blood. The CDR3 spans 17 residues. The V gene end was trimmed by 3 bases and the J gene end by 3 bases; junction bases not matched to a gene: 8. Germline assignment: CDR1 LNHDA and CDR2 SQIVND (reference sequence). Findings of the study overall: What drives increased CVID clonality needs T cell subpopulation sequencing.

Repertoires were generated with immunoSEQ multiplex PCR, while TCRdb's copy carries only in-frame clones and drops some. This record lists approximately 57,000 clones, none seen once only, and the top ten clones contain 0.65% to 1%. This clone came up a few times. Its specificity is unknown. The read terminates 3 residues before the CDR3 end, so the remaining end is supplied by the germline J gene. Sequencing input: peripheral blood mononuclear cells. The sequence was obtained from a person between 18 and 69 years old in good health. The rearrangement links TRBV19 to TRBJ2-2; the match to TRBD1 covers 9 bases. The CDR3 is CASSMGLNRGHTGELFF. The DNA read from the CDR3 is TGTGCCAGTAGTATGGGGCTAAACAGGGGGCACACCGGGGAG.